The clone carrying this T cell receptor beta chain appeared a single time. The source of the sample is a study of blood T cell repertoires in COVID-19. Study-level background: Researchers got acute and convalescent COVID-19 samples from the United States, Italy and Spain.

Looked up from germline, CDR1 is LGHNA and CDR2 is YSLEER. V dropped 0 bases and J dropped 7; count of bases not matched to a gene: 4. This CDR3 comprises 15 residues. Original processing methods: Estimation of nucleated cell counts was performed using reference gene primer amplification. Clones were read by immunoSEQ multiplex PCR, and TCRdb kept only the in-frame ones, dropping some. V, J and clone size are taken as reported in that table, and D and trimming were inferred from the DNA itself. The sample carries 65,000 to 80,000 clones, 80% to 90% recorded once. The source material was peripheral blood. The V call is TRBV4-3, the J call TRBJ1-2, with TRBD1 matching over 11 bases. This receptor was taken from a man older than 75 in a cohort sampled during active COVID-19. CDR3 residues: CASSQDPGTGGGYTF. The CDR3 DNA reads TGCGCCAGCAGCCAAGATCCGGGGACAGGGGGTGGCTACACCTTC.